This T cell receptor (beta chain) came from a study of blood T cell repertoires in COVID-19. Study as a whole: The study drew acute and convalescent COVID-19 samples from the United States, Italy and Spain. T cells, B-cell-depleted T cells, or PBMCs provided the cDNA or gDNA that served as material.

As processed by the authors: Reference gene primer amplification gave estimated nucleated cell counts. The protocol was immunoSEQ multiplex PCR, while the TCRdb copy is restricted to in-frame clones and leaves out a portion. The V and J calls and clone size come from that table; D and trimming were worked out from the DNA. Of just over 650,000 clones detected, 75% to 90% appear once; the ten largest clones hold over 0.2%. This CDR3 contains 16 residues. Germline trimming cut 0 bases from V and 7 bases from J; bases unmatched to any gene: 7. Germline CDR1 reads MGHRA; CDR2 reads YSYEKL. This receptor was obtained from a woman aged 18-29 years with acute or convalescent COVID-19. The specimen was peripheral blood. The chain recombines TRBV4-1 with TRBJ2-2; 8 positions agree with TRBD1. Written as DNA, the CDR3 is TGCGCCAGCAGCCAAGACCAGGGGGCGGACTTCGGGGAGCTGTTTTTT. Its protein is CASSQDQGADFGELFF.